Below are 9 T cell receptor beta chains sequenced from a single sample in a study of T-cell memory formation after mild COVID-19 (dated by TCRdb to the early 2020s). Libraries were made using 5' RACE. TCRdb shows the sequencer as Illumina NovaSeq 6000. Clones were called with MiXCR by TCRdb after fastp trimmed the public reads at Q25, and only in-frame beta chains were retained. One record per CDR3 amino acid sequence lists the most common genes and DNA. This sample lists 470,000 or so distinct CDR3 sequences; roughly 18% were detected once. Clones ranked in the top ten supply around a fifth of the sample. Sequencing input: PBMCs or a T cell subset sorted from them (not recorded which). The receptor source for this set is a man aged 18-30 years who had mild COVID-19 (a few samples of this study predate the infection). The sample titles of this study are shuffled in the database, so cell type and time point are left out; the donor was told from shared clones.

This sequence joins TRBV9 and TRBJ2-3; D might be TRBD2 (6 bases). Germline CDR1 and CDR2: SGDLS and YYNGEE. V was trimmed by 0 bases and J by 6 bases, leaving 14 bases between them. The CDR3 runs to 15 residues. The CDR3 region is CASSVVTSRGDTQYF. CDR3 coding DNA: TGTGCCAGCAGCGTAGTAACTAGCCGGGGGGATACGCAGTATTTT.

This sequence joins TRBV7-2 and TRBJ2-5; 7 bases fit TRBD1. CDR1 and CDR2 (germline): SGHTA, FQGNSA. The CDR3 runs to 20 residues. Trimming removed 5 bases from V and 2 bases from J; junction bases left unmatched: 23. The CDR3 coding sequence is TGTGCCAGCAGCCCTACTGCAGGGGGTGGGGCCCGGACCCGACAAGAGACCCAGTACTTC. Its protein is CASSPTAGGGARTRQETQYF.

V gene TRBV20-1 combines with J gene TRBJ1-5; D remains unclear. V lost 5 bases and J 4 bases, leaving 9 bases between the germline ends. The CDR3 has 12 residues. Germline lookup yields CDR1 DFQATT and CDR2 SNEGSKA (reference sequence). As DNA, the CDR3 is TGCAGTGCTGCCGACGGTAATCAGCCCCAGCATTTT. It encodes CSAADGNQPQHF.

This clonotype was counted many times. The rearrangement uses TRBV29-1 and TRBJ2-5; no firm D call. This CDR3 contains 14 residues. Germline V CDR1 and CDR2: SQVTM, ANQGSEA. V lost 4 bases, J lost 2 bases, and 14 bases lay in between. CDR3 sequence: CSVGSVGPQETQYF. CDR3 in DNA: TGCAGCGTTGGGTCTGTGGGTCCGCAAGAGACCCAGTACTTC.

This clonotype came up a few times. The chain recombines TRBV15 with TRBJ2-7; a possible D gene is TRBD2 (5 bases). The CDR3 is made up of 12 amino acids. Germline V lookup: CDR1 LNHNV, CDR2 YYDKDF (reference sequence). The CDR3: CATSRDSGSRDV. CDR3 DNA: TGTGCCACCAGCAGAGATTCGGGGTCGAGAGACGTC.

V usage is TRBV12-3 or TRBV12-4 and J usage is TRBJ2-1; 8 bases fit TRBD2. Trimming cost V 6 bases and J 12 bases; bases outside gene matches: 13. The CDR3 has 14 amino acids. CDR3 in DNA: TGTGCCAGCAGGGGGACTAGAGGATTTGGGGGGCAGTTCTTC. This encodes CASRGTRGFGGQFF.

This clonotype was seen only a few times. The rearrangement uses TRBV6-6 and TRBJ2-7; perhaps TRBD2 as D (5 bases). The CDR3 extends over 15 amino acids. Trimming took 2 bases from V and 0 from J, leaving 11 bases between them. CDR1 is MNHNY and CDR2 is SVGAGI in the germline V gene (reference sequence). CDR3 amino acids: CASSYPGISSYEQYV. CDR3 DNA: TGTGCCAGCAGTTACCCCGGGATTAGCTCCTACGAGCAGTACGTC.

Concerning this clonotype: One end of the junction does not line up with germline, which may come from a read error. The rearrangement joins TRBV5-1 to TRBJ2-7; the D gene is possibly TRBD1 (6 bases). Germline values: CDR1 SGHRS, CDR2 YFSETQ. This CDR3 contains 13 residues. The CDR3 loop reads CASILNTGYEQYF. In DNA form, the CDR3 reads TGCGCCAGCATCTTGAACACAGGGTACGAGCAGTACTTC.

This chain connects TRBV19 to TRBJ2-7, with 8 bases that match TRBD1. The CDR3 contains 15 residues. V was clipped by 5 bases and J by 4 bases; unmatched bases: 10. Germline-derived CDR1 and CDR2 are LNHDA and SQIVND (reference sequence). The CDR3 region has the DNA TGTGCCAGTAGTGAAGCCGGGACAGGAGCATACGAGCAGTACTTC. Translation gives CASSEAGTGAYEQYF. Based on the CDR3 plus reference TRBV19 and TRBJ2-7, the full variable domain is DGGITQSPKYLFRKEGQNVTLSCEQNLNHDAMYWYRQDPGQGLRLIYYSQIVNDFQKGDIAEGYSVSREKKESFPLTVTSAQKNPTAFYLCASSEAGTGAYEQYFGPGTRLTVT.